These 31 T cell receptor beta chains originate from one sample sequenced in a study of T cells in localized non-small cell lung cancer. The protocol was immunoSEQ multiplex PCR, while the TCRdb copy is restricted to in-frame clones and leaves out a portion. This table has under 2,000 clones, 30% to 35% appearing once. The sample consisted of lung tumor tissue, taken before any cancer treatment. The receptors stem from a male donor aged 60 or over with stage III squamous cell lung carcinoma.

To note about this clone: At one of its ends the junction is not consistent with the germline gene, which may arise from a read error. The DNA of the CDR3 is TGTGCCAGTAGTCATCGACAGACTGGGACCAACGTCCTGACTTTC. Translation: CASSHRQTGTNVLTF. This chain links TRBV19 with TRBJ2-6, with a possible D match to TRBD1 (5 bases). The CDR3 length is 15 residues. CDR1 and CDR2 (germline): LNHDA, SQIVND (reference sequence).

The chain uses TRBV10-1 and TRBJ2-1; the match to TRBD1 covers 8 bases. CDR1 WNHNN and CDR2 SYGVQD come from the germline V gene (reference sequence). Losses at the gene ends were 8 bases for V and 5 bases for J; bases not matched to a gene: 11. The CDR3 covers 15 residues. The CDR3: CASHILGQGNNEQFF. The CDR3 DNA is TGCGCCAGCCACATTTTAGGACAGGGAAACAATGAGCAGTTCTTC.

In this sample, this clone turned up once. The V call is TRBV14, the J call TRBJ1-6; D may be TRBD1 (5 bases). This CDR3 has 17 amino acids. Trimming took 3 bases from V and 6 from J, leaving 18 bases between them. Germline loops: CDR1 SGHDN, CDR2 FVKESK. The CDR3 here is CASSHGEWGARNSPLHF. Written as DNA, the CDR3 is TGTGCCAGCAGCCATGGGGAGTGGGGCGCTCGTAATTCACCCCTCCACTTT.

In its sample, this clone is medium-sized. The chain has TRBV2 and TRBJ1-2, with D possibly TRBD1 on 6 matching bases. The CDR3 consists of 13 residues. Trimming cost V 5 bases and J 7 bases, with 14 bases left between them. In germline, CDR1 is SNHLY, CDR2 FYNNEI. CDR3 protein: CASSLRGASGYTF. CDR3 coding DNA: TGTGCCAGCAGTTTGCGGGGGGCAAGTGGCTACACCTTC.

The rearrangement uses TRBV6-8 and TRBJ1-2; no reliable D call. From germline, CDR1 is MNHGY and CDR2 SAAAGT. Trimming stripped 6 bases from V and 2 bases from J, with 13 bases between. There are 14 residues in the CDR3. CDR3: CASRTPGGNYGYTF. CDR3 nucleotide sequence: TGTGCCAGCAGGACCCCCGGAGGAAACTATGGCTACACCTTC.

The chain is built from TRBV30 and TRBJ1-3; possible D gene TRBD1, 5 bases. The CDR3 contains 15 residues. V lost 0 bases and J 0 bases, leaving 9 bases between the germline ends. Per germline, CDR1 GTSNPN and CDR2 SVGIG (reference sequence). The CDR3 coding sequence is TGTGCCTGGAGTGTAAACAGGTACTCTGGAAACACCATATATTTT. Amino acid sequence: CAWSVNRYSGNTIYF.

The chain recombines TRBV28 with TRBJ2-6; perhaps TRBD1 as D (5 bases). This CDR3 comprises 15 residues. CDR1 and CDR2 (germline): MDHEN, SYDVKM. Trimming took off 6 bases at V and 3 bases at J, with 12 bases between the two ends. DNA for the CDR3: TGTGCCAGCAGGCCCCCAGGGTATGGGGCCAACGTCCTGACTTTC. Translating gives CASRPPGYGANVLTF.

This clone occurred once. The V and J genes are TRBV30 and TRBJ1-1, with D unclear. The CDR3 contains 13 residues. Germline lookup yields CDR1 GTSNPN and CDR2 SVGIG (reference sequence). V lost 4 bases and J 1 base, leaving 10 bases between the germline ends. CDR3 loop: CAWKVVSNTEAFF. For the CDR3, the DNA is TGTGCCTGGAAGGTGGTTTCGAACACTGAAGCTTTCTTT.

The chain links TRBV4-1 to TRBJ2-1; 9 positions agree with TRBD2. Germline V gives CDR1 MGHRA, CDR2 YSYEKL. V was pared by 0 bases and J by 8 bases, with 17 bases of the junction left unmatched. The CDR3 covers 19 residues. This chain's CDR3 is CASSQEGIAGALFADEQFF. In DNA, the CDR3 is TGCGCCAGCAGCCAAGAAGGGATAGCGGGGGCGTTGTTTGCGGATGAGCAGTTCTTC.

This clone was counted a few times. This chain uses TRBV5-1 with TRBJ2-2; D is unclear. CDR1 is SGHRS, CDR2 YFSETQ, per germline. V gave up 0 bases and J gave up 5 bases, with 14 bases separating them. The CDR3 contains 16 residues. The CDR3 nucleotides are TGCGCCAGCAGCTTGGGGGCAGCCCTGAGTACCGGGGAGCTGTTTTTT. Translation gives CASSLGAALSTGELFF.

This clone was found a few times. The rearrangement uses TRBV6-8 and TRBJ2-7; D perhaps matches TRBD1 (6 bases). Trimming shortened V by 5 bases and J by 1 base, and 9 bases separated the two germline ends. The CDR3 has 13 residues. Germline lookup yields CDR1 MNHGY and CDR2 SAAAGT. The CDR3 protein is CASSARGSYEQYV. The CDR3 DNA is TGTGCCAGCAGTGCCAGGGGATCCTACGAGCAGTACGTC.

There are a few counts of this clone. The chain joins TRBV18 to TRBJ2-2; D unresolved. In germline, CDR1 is KGHSH, CDR2 LQKENI. Trimming pared 8 bases from V and 2 bases from J, leaving 9 bases between. This CDR3 has 13 amino acids. CDR3 sequence reads: CASPGQNTGELFF. The CDR3 DNA reads as TGTGCCAGCCCGGGTCAAAACACCGGGGAGCTGTTTTTT.

This clone was counted a few times. The chain is built from TRBV7-5 and TRBJ2-1; the listed D gene, TRBD1, was not tested against the DNA. TRBV7-5 is classified as a pseudogene. The CDR3 loop spans 15 amino acids. The CDR3 reads CASSLSLTGHNEQFF. CDR3 nucleotide sequence: TGTGCCAGCAGCCTAAGTTTGACAGGGCACAATGAGCAGTTCTTC.

V gene TRBV19 combines with J gene TRBJ1-5; 8 bases match TRBD1. Germline CDR1 reads LNHDA; CDR2 reads SQIVND (reference sequence). The J segment lost 0 bases and the V segment lost 9 bases, leaving 7 bases of the junction unmatched. The CDR3 extends over 15 amino acids. The CDR3 reads CASKRQGNSNQPQHF. The CDR3 coding sequence is TGTGCCAGCAAACGACAGGGGAATAGCAATCAGCCCCAGCATTTT.

This clone is deemed medium-sized. J is TRBJ2-7 and V is TRBV11-3; 11 positions agree with TRBD2. The V and J ends lost 5 bases and 0 bases, in that order; junction bases with no gene match: 3. CDR3 length equals 15 residues. Germline V gives CDR1 SGHNT, CDR2 YENEEA. The CDR3 nucleotides read TGTGCCAGCAGCCTTAGCGGGGGGGTCTCCTACGAGCAGTACGTC. Protein product: CASSLSGGVSYEQYV.

The rearrangement links TRBV28 to TRBJ1-5, with D possibly being TRBD1 (5 bases). This CDR3 region has 14 residues. V lost 3 bases and J 7 bases, leaving 13 bases between the germline ends. Looked up from germline, CDR1 is MDHEN and CDR2 is SYDVKM. Written as DNA, the CDR3 is TGTGCCAGCAGTTTGTCACAGGTCGGGCAGCCCCAGCATTTT. The encoded protein is CASSLSQVGQPQHF.

J is TRBJ1-5 and V is TRBV12-5; no definite D call. This CDR3 region has 13 residues. Trimming removed 2 bases from V and 7 bases from J, with 9 bases in between. Germline values: CDR1 LGHNT, CDR2 FRNRAP. The DNA for the CDR3 is TGTGCTAGTGGTTTGAGCCACGGGCAGCCCCAGCATTTT. The encoded protein is CASGLSHGQPQHF.

The CDR3 loop reads CASSRWGGGSPLHF. The CDR3 DNA is TGTGCCAGCAGTCGTTGGGGGGGAGGTTCACCCCTCCACTTT. The genes are TRBV28 and TRBJ1-6, with a tentative D call TRBD1 (5 bases). Trimming removed 5 bases from V and 9 bases from J, with 14 bases in between. The V gene's germline CDR1 is MDHEN and CDR2 SYDVKM. CDR3 length: 14 residues.

The genes are TRBV30 and TRBJ1-5, with unresolved D. CDR1 is GTSNPN and CDR2 is SVGIG in the germline V gene (reference sequence). This CDR3 is 16 amino acids long. The V end lost 4 bases, the J end lost 0 bases, and 16 bases lay between the germline ends. CDR3 in DNA: TGTGCCTGGACGGACGGACCCGCATATAGCAATCAGCCCCAGCATTTT. It specifies CAWTDGPAYSNQPQHF.

Judged by abundance, this clone is medium-sized. The chain links TRBV11-3 to TRBJ2-2, with 9 bases identical to TRBD1. The junction had 8 bases not matched to a gene; V was cut back by 4 bases and J by 5 bases. The CDR3 has 16 amino acids. Germline lookup yields CDR1 SGHNT and CDR2 YENEEA. In DNA form, the CDR3 reads TGTGCCAGCAGCTCCACAGGGGGCGCGGGGACCGGGGAGCTGTTTTTT. This codes for CASSSTGGAGTGELFF.

J is TRBJ1-6 and V is TRBV10-2, with D perhaps matching TRBD1 (5 bases). Per the germline V gene, CDR1 is WSHSY and CDR2 is SAAADI. This CDR3 region has 13 residues. The V end was cut by 7 bases, the J end by 7 bases, with 11 bases between. For the CDR3, the DNA is TGCGCCAGCATCGCGGGGGGAAATTCACCCCTCCACTTT. Protein: CASIAGGNSPLHF.

V usage is TRBV23-1 and J usage is TRBJ2-7, with no clear D. TRBV23-1 is an open reading frame, and its role is uncertain. Deletions cut 4 bases from V and 2 bases from J, with 9 bases between. The CDR3 sequence is 13 residues long. The chain's CDR3 is CASSREATYEQYF. The CDR3 bases are TGCGCCAGCAGTCGGGAAGCAACCTACGAGCAGTACTTC.

This clone is judged medium-sized (0.01 to 0.1%). The genes are TRBV4-1 and TRBJ2-1, with D possibly called TRBD1 or TRBD2 (5 bases each). The CDR3 has 14 amino acids. V was shortened by 2 bases and J by 8 bases, with 13 bases between the two germline ends. The germline gives CDR1 MGHRA, CDR2 YSYEKL. The DNA for the CDR3 is TGCGCCAGCAGCCAAATGGGGGATAAGTATGAGCAGTTCTTC. Amino acid sequence: CASSQMGDKYEQFF.

The V and J genes are TRBV2 and TRBJ1-1; TRBD1 is a possible D gene (6 bases). The CDR3 has 15 amino acids. Germline V gene sequence: CDR1 SNHLY, CDR2 FYNNEI. V lost 6 bases to trimming and J lost 4 bases, with 18 bases between them. This CDR3 is CASRDSTAMGTEAFF. DNA of the CDR3: TGTGCCAGCAGGGACAGTACCGCTATGGGCACTGAAGCTTTCTTT.

This chain links TRBV19 with TRBJ2-3, with D possibly TRBD2 on 7 matching bases. Germline assignment: CDR1 LNHDA and CDR2 SQIVND (reference sequence). The CDR3 contains 15 residues. V shed 2 bases and J shed 4 bases, with 13 bases lying between them. CDR3 residues: CASSIRGGNSDTQYF. The CDR3 DNA sequence: TGTGCCAGTAGTATAAGGGGGGGTAACTCAGATACGCAGTATTTT.

The V and J genes are TRBV7-4 and TRBJ2-1, with a tentative D call TRBD1 (5 bases). V was trimmed by 2 bases and J by 15 bases, leaving 17 bases between them. This CDR3 has 13 residues. Germline V gives CDR1 SGHVT, CDR2 SQSDAQ. CDR3 protein: CASSLISEQARFF. DNA for the CDR3: TGTGCCAGCAGCTTAATCAGTGAACAGGCTCGGTTCTTC.

By share of the sample, this clone is large. The chain couples TRBV4-1 to TRBJ2-7; D may be TRBD2 (6 bases). Between the trimmed V and J ends, which lost 0 bases and 2 bases, there was a span of 11 bases. Germline loops: CDR1 MGHRA, CDR2 YSYEKL. The CDR3 consists of 15 residues. CDR3 in amino acids: CASSQEGTGAYEQYF. CDR3 DNA: TGCGCCAGCAGCCAAGAGGGGACTGGGGCCTACGAGCAGTACTTC.

CDR3 sequence reads: CAWSVIGANVLTF. For the CDR3, the DNA is TGTGCCTGGAGTGTTATCGGGGCCAACGTCCTGACTTTC. The V call is TRBV30, the J call TRBJ2-6, with D hard to call. This CDR3 region has 13 residues. V was pared by 0 bases and J by 4 bases, with 4 bases between. Germline V gene lookup returns CDR1 GTSNPN and CDR2 SVGIG (reference sequence).

The V call is TRBV9, the J call TRBJ1-4; tentatively, D is TRBD1 (6 bases). Per germline, CDR1 SGDLS and CDR2 YYNGEE. CDR3 length: 15 amino acids. The germline V and J ends were trimmed by 5 bases and 4 bases, with 15 bases remaining between them. CDR3 in DNA: TGTGCCAGCAGTGACTCGGGGGCCGTTAATGAAAAACTGTTTTTT. It specifies CASSDSGAVNEKLFF.

The V gene is TRBV29-1, the J gene TRBJ2-4, with D perhaps matching TRBD1 (5 bases). The V gene's germline CDR1 is SQVTM and CDR2 ANQGSEA. CDR3 length equals 14 residues. The V gene lost 6 bases and the J gene lost 6 bases, with 18 bases spanning the gap. CDR3 residues: CSVVTGGTGNIQYF. The CDR3 DNA is TGCAGCGTGGTCACAGGCGGTACCGGAAACATTCAGTACTTC. The variable domain in full, with the rest retrieved from reference TRBV29-1 and TRBJ2-4, is SAVISQKPSRDICQRGTSLTIQCQVDSQVTMMFWYRQQPGQSLTLIATANQGSEATYESGFVIDKFPISRPNLTFSTLTVSNMSPEDSSIYLCSVVTGGTGNIQYFGAGTRLSVL.

By proportion, this clone is large. The V and J genes are TRBV11-3 and TRBJ2-7, with a possible D match to TRBD1 (6 bases). This CDR3 comprises 14 residues. The germline gives CDR1 SGHNT, CDR2 YENEEA. Trimming stripped 5 bases from V and 0 bases from J, with 11 bases between. The CDR3 coding sequence is TGTGCCAGCAGCCCCCGAGGGGGCTCCTACGAGCAGTACTTC. Encoded protein: CASSPRGGSYEQYF.